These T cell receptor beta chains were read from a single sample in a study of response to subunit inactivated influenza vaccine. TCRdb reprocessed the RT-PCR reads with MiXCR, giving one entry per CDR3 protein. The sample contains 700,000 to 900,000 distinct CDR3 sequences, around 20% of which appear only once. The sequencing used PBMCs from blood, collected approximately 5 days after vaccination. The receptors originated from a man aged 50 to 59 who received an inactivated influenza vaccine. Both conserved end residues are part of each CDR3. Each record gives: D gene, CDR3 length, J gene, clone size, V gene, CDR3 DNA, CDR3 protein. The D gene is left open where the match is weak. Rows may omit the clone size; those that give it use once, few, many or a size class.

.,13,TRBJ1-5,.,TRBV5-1,TGCGCCAGCAGCTTGGATCGTGAACAGCCCCAGCATTTT,CASSLDREQPQHF
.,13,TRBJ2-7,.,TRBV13,TGTGCCAGCAGCTTTCGGCAGACTTACGAGCAGTACTTC,CASSFRQTYEQYF
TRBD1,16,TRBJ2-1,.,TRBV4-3,TGCGCCAGCAGCCAGAAGACCGGGACAGGCTACAATGAGCAGTTCTTC,CASSQKTGTGYNEQFF
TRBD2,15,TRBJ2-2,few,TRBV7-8,TGTGCCAGCAGCTTAGTGCGCGGGAGTACCGGGGAGCTGTTTTTT,CASSLVRGSTGELFF
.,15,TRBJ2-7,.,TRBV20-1,TGCAGTGCTAATCACGGGACCGAGTTTTCCCCCGAGCAGTACTTC,CSANHGTEFSPEQYF
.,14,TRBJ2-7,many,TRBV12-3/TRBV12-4,TGTGCCAGCAGGGAACAGGACGGCTCCTACGAGCAGTACTTC,CASREQDGSYEQYF
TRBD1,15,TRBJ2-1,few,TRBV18,TGTGCCAGCTCATATGACAGGGGGGCTTTTCATGAGCAGTTCTTC,CASSYDRGAFHEQFF
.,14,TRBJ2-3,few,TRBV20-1,TGCAGTGCTAGGGGGACGGCTAGCACAGATACGCAGTATTTT,CSARGTASTDTQYF
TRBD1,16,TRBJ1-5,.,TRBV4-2,TGTGCCAGCAGCCCGCAAAAGGGACAGGTCAATCAGCCCCAGCATTTT,CASSPQKGQVNQPQHF
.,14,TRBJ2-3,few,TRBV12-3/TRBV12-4,TGTGCCAGCCAAATAGTCCTCCGGGGGGATACGCAGTATTTT,CASQIVLRGDTQYF
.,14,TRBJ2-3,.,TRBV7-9,TGTGCCAGCAGCCCCCGGGCTGTCGACTATACGCAGTATTTT,CASSPRAVDYTQYF
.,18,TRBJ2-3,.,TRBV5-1,TGCGCCAGCAGCTTCGCCAGCCTTCCCCCCTCTCGGACAGATACGCAGTATTTT,CASSFASLPPSRTDTQYF
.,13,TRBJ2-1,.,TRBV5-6,TGTGCCAGCCGCTCTGGGTCCTACACTGAGCAGTTCTTC,CASRSGSYTEQFF
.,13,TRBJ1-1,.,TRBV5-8,TGTGCCAGCAAAAGACAGATGAACACTGAAGCTTTCTTT,CASKRQMNTEAFF
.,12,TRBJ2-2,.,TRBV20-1,TGCAGTGCTACACCCCGAGGCGGGGAGCTGTTTTTT,CSATPRGGELFF
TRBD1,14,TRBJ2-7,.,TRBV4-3,TGCGCCAGCAGCCAAGAGGGACACAGGGGCGAGCAGTACTTC,CASSQEGHRGEQYF
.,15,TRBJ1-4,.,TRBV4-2,TGTGCCAGCAGCCAAGATCGCAGGGGTAATGAAAAACTGTTTTTT,CASSQDRRGNEKLFF
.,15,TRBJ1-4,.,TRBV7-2,TGTGCCAGCAGCCTCGACTACCCAGACTCCTCTGCCCTGTTTTTT,CASSLDYPDSSALFF
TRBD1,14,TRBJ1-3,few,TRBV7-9,TGTGCCAGTTCCATCGGACAGGGTGGAAACACCATATATTTT,CASSIGQGGNTIYF
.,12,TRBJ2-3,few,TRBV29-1,TGCAGCGTTGTCGGGGCGACGATTCCGCCGTATTTT,CSVVGATIPPYF
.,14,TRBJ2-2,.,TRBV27,TGTGCCAGCAGTTTATCTTTAGGGCCCGGGGAGCTGTTTTTT,CASSLSLGPGELFF
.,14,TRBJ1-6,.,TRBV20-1,TGCAGTGCTAGAGAACAGGGAGGTAATTCACCCCTCCACTTT,CSAREQGGNSPLHF
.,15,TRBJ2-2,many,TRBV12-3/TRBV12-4,TGTGCCAGCAGTTTAAGGGCAGGGTTCACCGGGGAGCTGTTTTTT,CASSLRAGFTGELFF
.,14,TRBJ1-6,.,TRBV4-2,TGTGCCAGCAGCCAAGAAGCCGGGGTGTCACCCCTCCACTTT,CASSQEAGVSPLHF
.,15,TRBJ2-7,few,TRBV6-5,TGTGCCAGCAGTTACTCGTATGTACCCGCCTACGAGCAGTACTTC,CASSYSYVPAYEQYF
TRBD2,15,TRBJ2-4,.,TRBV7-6,TGTGCCAGCAGCTTAGCGGGAGGGGTTTCAAACATTCAGTACTTC,CASSLAGGVSNIQYF